The sequence of this T cell receptor (beta chain) was determined in a study of radiation and T cells in renal cell carcinoma. Study-wide findings and caveats: Pretreatment tumor biopsies were lacking, so baseline clonotypes are unknown. Top tumor clonotypes rose in blood 2 weeks post-radiation, then contracted.

Measured with immunoSEQ multiplex PCR; TCRdb has only the in-frame clones, and not every one. The sample includes about 22,000 clones, roughly 80% of them seen just once. The CDR3 length is 14 residues. From germline, CDR1 is SQVTM and CDR2 ANQGSEA. V trimming: 5 bases; J trimming: 1 base; junction bases outside the gene matches: 4. Concerning this clone: Its antigen is not known.

Time point: baseline pretreatment blood. As to treatment: 15 Gy SBRT to primary tumor, nephrectomy 4 weeks later. Radiation-treated patients gave blood at baseline, week 2 and week 4. Clear cell pathology was present in this patient's renal cell carcinoma. V and J are TRBV29-1 and TRBJ2-2, with 7 bases matching TRBD1. The origin of this receptor is a man aged 55-75 years with renal cell carcinoma. The sequencing here drew on blood, taken from a patient whose treatment included radiotherapy and nephrectomy. Here the CDR3 reads CSVRGLLNTGELFF. CDR3 coding DNA: TGCAGCGTTAGGGGGCTCCTGAACACCGGGGAGCTGTTTTTT.